The following is a T cell receptor beta chain sequence with its context. What it binds is unknown. Germline V gives CDR1 MNHNS, CDR2 SASEGT. The length of the CDR3 is 14 residues. V lost 3 bases, J lost 8 bases, and 16 bases lay in between. Negatively enriched CD4+ T cells were divided by CD45RA into naive and memory. Sequenced by immunoSEQ multiplex PCR; TCRdb stores in-frame clones only, minus some. The table lists 850,000 to 1,200,000 clones, about 75% of them singletons. The data belong to a study of shared clonotypes between healthy human individuals. Overall study context: CD8 memory received one plate per donor, CD8 naive two, CD4 memory three and CD4 naive three. Whole-study findings and limits: Estimated richness was generally greater in naive than memory subsets.

The sample comprised memory CD4+ T cells sorted from blood. Sample subset: CD45RA-negative fraction. The receptor's source is a man aged 18 to 35 in good health. The V call is TRBV6-1, the J call TRBJ1-2; D call uncertain. The CDR3, as DNA: TGTGCCAGCAGTGATGTCTTTTTTCTGGGGGGCTACACCTTC. Amino acids: CASSDVFFLGGYTF.